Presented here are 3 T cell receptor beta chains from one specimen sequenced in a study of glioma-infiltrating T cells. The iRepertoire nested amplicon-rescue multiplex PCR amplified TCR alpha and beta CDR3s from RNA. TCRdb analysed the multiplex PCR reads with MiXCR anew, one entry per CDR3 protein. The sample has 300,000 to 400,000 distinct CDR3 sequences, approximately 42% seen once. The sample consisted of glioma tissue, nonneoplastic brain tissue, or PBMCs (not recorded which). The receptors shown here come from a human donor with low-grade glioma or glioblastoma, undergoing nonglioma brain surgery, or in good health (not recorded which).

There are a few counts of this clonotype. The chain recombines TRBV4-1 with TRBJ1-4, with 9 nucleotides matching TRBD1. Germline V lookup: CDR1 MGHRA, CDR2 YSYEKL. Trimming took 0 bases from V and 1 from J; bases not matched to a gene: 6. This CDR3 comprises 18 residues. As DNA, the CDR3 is TGCGCCAGCAGCCAAGATACAGGGGGCCGTGGAACTAATGAAAAACTGTTTTTT. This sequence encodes CASSQDTGGRGTNEKLFF.

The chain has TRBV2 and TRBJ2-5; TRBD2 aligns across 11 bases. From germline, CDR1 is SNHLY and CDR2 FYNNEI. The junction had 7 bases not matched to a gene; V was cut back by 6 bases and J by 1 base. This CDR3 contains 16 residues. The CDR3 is CASRTSGTQTQETQYF. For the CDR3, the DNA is TGTGCCAGCAGGACTAGCGGGACCCAAACCCAAGAGACCCAGTACTTC.

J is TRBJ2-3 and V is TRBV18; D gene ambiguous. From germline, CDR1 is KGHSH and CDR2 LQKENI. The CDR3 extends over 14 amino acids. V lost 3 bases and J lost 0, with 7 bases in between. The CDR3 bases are TGTGCCAGCTCACCTACGGACAGCACAGATACGCAGTATTTT. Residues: CASSPTDSTDTQYF.